This T cell receptor beta chain derives from a study of T cells in Graves' hyperthyroidism and ophthalmopathy. The junction had 8 bases not matched to a gene; V was cut back by 6 bases and J by 4 bases. This CDR3 comprises 14 residues. RNA transcripts yielded amplified TCR beta CDR3 regions. HTBI primers were employed in a first-round RT-PCR of the TCR CDR3. TCRdb ran MiXCR on the multiplex PCR reads and lists one entry per CDR3 protein. The repertoire holds about 700,000 distinct CDR3 sequences, roughly 46% seen once, with roughly 6.5% in the top ten. Material: peripheral blood or thyroid tissue (not recorded which). This TCR derives from an adult man with Graves' disease, either hyperthyroidism or ophthalmopathy (not recorded which). This chain links TRBV12-3 or TRBV12-4 with TRBJ2-7; 8 nucleotides agree with TRBD2. The CDR3 spells CASRIGGGGYEQYF. DNA for the CDR3: TGTGCCAGCAGAATCGGGGGGGGAGGGTACGAGCAGTACTTC.